This T cell receptor beta chain was identified during a study of cytomegalovirus exposure and HLA in healthy donors. Study-wide points: Segments of the TCR beta V type were, in most cases, productive about 87% or about 30% of the time in an earlier analysis.

Amplification used 60 Vbeta primers and 13 Jbeta primers. TCRdb keeps only in-frame clones here, not all; method: immunoSEQ multiplex PCR. This sample carries around 120,000 clones, roughly three quarters of them seen once, and the ten largest clones take about 16%. CDR3 length equals 16 residues. Trimming removed 0 bases from V and 5 bases from J; junction bases left unmatched: 6. The germline V gene encodes CDR1 SGDLS and CDR2 YYNGEE. As regards this clone: The antigen remains unidentified.

The receptor was derived from a man aged 45-60 years in good health and CMV-seropositive. The rearrangement uses TRBV9 and TRBJ2-1, with 9 nucleotides matching TRBD2. Sample: PBMCs. The CDR3 DNA reads TGTGCCAGCAGCGTAGTAGGTGCGGGGGGGCACAATGAGCAGTTCTTC. It yields the protein CASSVVGAGGHNEQFF.